The T cell receptor beta chain described here comes from a study of neurological immune-mediated disorders. Synthesis of cDNA used 5'RACE (with 10-nucleotide random UMIs). Sequencing of 15-18 subjects in each run yielded over 170 million TCR-beta sequences. TCRdb redid the calling of the 5' RACE reads with MiXCR, one entry per CDR3 protein. The sample gives approximately 28,000 distinct CDR3 sequences, 15% to 20% of which show up once; about 5% is in the top ten. The sample holds many counts of this clonotype. The CDR3 contains 16 residues. Trimming pared 7 bases from V and 14 bases from J, leaving 27 bases between. CDR1 is MDHEN, CDR2 SYDVKM, per germline. Time point noted: technical triplicate 3. The sorted libraries took 850,000 to 1,000,000 CD4+ or CD8+ T cells.

Sequenced: CD4+ T cells from blood. The chain combines TRBV28 with TRBJ1-6, with D perhaps matching TRBD1 (6 bases). The source is a female donor with HTLV-1-associated myelopathy (HAM/TSP). CDR3 in DNA: TGTGCCAGCACCCTAGGGGGGACACGGGGGAAGTCGACCCTCCACTTT. It codes for CASTLGGTRGKSTLHF.